This T cell receptor (beta chain) was recovered during a study of beta chain features in type 1 diabetes. Study overall: Cell yields, gender and age were comparable in patients and healthy donors. Sorted cells, approximately 110 million in number, were examined across all samples. Points from the study as a whole: All four CD4+ subsets of Type 1 diabetes patients contained TCRB CDR3s that were moderately but significantly shorter.

CD45RO/CCR7/CD25/CD127/CD95/CD27 separated CD4+ naive, central memory, regulatory and stem cell-like memory cells by sorting. Expressed TCRB transcripts were sequenced, since all the RNA that had been isolated was reverse transcribed. Sequencing used immunoSEQ multiplex PCR; TCRdb keeps in-frame clones, though not all of them. The data hold some 220,000 clones, with roughly 10% observed a single time. With regard to this clone: What it binds is unknown.

The source of this sequence is a man aged 18 to 29 in good health. The sample was central memory CD4+ T cells from blood.

The CDR3 DNA reads as TGTGCCAGCAGCTTAGCTCTGATGGAGACCCAGTACTTC. Protein: CASSLALMETQYF. The chain links TRBV7-7 to TRBJ2-5, with unresolved D. The CDR3 contains 13 residues. The germline V and J ends were trimmed by 0 bases and 5 bases, with 7 bases remaining between them. CDR1 SSHAT and CDR2 FNYEAQ come from the germline V gene (reference sequence).